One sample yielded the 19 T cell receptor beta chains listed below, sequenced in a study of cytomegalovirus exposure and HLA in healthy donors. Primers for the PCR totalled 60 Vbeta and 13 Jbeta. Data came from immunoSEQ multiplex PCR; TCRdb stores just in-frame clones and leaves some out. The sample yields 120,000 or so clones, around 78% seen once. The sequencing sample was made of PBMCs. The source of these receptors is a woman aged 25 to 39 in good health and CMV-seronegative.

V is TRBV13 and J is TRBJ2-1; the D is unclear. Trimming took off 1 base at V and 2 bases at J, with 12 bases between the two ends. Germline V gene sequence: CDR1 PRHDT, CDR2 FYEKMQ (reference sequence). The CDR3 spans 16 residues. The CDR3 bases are TGTGCCAGCAGCTTAGAGTGGCCGAACCCCTACAATGAGCAGTTCTTC. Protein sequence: CASSLEWPNPYNEQFF.

Here the CDR3 DNA reads TGTGCCAGCAGTTTACAGGGTGGTGCGGAGCTGTTTTTT. It codes for CASSLQGGAELFF. The chain carries TRBV25-1 and TRBJ2-2, with a tentative D call TRBD1 (6 bases). Germline assignment: CDR1 MGHDK and CDR2 SYGVNS. The CDR3 loop spans 13 amino acids. Trimming removed 5 bases at V and 10 bases at J, with 14 bases between.

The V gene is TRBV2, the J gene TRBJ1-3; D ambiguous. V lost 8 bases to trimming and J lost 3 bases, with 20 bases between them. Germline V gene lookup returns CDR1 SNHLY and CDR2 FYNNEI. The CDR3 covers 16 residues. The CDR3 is CASVDSMTGFGNTIYF. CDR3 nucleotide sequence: TGTGCCAGCGTCGATTCCATGACGGGATTTGGAAACACCATATATTTT.

CDR3 in amino acids: CAWGDISYNEQFF. CDR3 bases: TGTGCCTGGGGGGACATTTCCTACAATGAGCAGTTCTTC. The chain is built from TRBV30 and TRBJ2-1; D perhaps matches TRBD1 (6 bases). The germline V gene encodes CDR1 GTSNPN and CDR2 SVGIG (reference sequence). Deletions cut 5 bases from V and 1 base from J, with 9 bases between. This CDR3 has 13 residues.

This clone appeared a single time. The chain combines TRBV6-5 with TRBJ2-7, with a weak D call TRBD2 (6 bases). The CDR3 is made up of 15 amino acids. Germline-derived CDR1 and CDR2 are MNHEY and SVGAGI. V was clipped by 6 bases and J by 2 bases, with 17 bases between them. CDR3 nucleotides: TGTGCCAGCAGCGTCAACCCGGGAGTAACCTACGAGCAGTACTTC. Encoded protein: CASSVNPGVTYEQYF.

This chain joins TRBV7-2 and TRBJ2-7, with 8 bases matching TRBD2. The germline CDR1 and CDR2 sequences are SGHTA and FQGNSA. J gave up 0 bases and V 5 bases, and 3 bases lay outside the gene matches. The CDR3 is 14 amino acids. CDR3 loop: CASSRREGSYEQYF. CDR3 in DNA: TGTGCCAGCAGCCGACGGGAGGGCTCCTACGAGCAGTACTTC. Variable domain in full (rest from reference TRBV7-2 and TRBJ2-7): GAGVSQSPSNKVTEKGKDVELRCDPISGHTALYWYRQSLGQGLEFLIYFQGNSAPDKSGLPSDRFSAERTGGSVSTLTIQRTQQEDSAVYLCASSRREGSYEQYFGPGTRLTVT.

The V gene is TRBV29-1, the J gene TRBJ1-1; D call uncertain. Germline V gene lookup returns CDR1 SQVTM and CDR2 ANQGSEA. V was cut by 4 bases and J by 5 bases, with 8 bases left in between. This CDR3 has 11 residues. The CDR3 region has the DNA TGCAGCGTTGCTTGGAGGACTGAAGCTTTCTTT. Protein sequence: CSVAWRTEAFF.

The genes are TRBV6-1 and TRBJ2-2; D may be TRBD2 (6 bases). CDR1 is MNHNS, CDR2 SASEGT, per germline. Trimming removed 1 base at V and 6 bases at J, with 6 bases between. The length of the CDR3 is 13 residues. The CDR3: CASSEGGAGELFF. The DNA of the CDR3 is TGTGCCAGCAGTGAAGGGGGGGCCGGGGAGCTGTTTTTT.

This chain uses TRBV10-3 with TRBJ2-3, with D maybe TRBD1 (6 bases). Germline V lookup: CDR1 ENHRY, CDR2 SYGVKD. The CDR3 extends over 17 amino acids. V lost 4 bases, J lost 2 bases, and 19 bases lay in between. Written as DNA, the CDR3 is TGTGCCATCAGTGGAGGGGGAGACTCACTTTTCACAGATACGCAGTATTTT. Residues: CAISGGGDSLFTDTQYF.

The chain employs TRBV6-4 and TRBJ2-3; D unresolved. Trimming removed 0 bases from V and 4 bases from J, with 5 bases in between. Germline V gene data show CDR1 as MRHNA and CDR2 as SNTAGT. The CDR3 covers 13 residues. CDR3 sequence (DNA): TGTGCCAGCAGTGACTCTCCCGCAGATACGCAGTATTTT. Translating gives CASSDSPADTQYF.

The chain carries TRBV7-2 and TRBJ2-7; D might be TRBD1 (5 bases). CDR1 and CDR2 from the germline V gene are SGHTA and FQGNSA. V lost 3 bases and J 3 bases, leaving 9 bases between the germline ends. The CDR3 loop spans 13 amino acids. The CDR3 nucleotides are TGTGCCAGCAGCTTCGGCCAGGGCTACGAGCAGTACTTC. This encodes CASSFGQGYEQYF.

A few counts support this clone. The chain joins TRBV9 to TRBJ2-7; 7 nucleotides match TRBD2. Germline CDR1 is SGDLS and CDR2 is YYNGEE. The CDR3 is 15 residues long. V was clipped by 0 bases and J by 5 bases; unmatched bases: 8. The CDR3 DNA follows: TGTGCCAGCAGCGTAGAAAGCGGGACTAACGACGAGCAGTACTTC. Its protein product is CASSVESGTNDEQYF.

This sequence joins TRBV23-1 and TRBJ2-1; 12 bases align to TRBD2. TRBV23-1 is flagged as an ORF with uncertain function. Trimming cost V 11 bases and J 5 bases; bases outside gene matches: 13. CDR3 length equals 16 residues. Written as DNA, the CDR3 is TGCGCCCGCCCGTCCCTAGCGGGAGGGCGAAACAATGAGCAGTTCTTC. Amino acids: CARPSLAGGRNNEQFF.

CDR3 nucleotide sequence: TGCGCCAGCAGCCAAGATATTTCCCCCCTGAGGGACTATGGCTACACCTTC. This codes for CASSQDISPLRDYGYTF. The chain couples TRBV4-3 to TRBJ1-2; D is unclear. Germline values: CDR1 LGHNA, CDR2 YSLEER. V was clipped by 0 bases and J by 3 bases, with 17 bases between them. There are 17 residues in the CDR3.

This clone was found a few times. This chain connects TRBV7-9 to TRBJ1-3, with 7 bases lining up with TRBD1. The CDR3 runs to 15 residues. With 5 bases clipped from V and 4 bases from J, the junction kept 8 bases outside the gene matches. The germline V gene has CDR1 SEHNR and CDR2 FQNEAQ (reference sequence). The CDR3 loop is CASSRQGPGGNTIYF. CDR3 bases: TGTGCCAGCAGCCGACAGGGCCCAGGAGGAAACACCATATATTTT. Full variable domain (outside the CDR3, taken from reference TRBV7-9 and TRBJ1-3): DTGVSQNPRHKITKRGQNVTFRCDPISEHNRLYWYRQTLGQGPEFLTYFQNEAQLEKSRLLSDRFSAERPKGSFSTLEIQRTEQGDSAMYLCASSRQGPGGNTIYFGEGSWLTVV.

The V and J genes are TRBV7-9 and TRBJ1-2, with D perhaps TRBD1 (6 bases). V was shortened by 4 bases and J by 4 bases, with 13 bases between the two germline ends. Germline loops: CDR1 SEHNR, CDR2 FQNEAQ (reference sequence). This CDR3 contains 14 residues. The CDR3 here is CASSSWGQGYGYTF. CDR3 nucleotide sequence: TGTGCCAGCAGCTCGTGGGGGCAGGGCTATGGCTACACCTTC.

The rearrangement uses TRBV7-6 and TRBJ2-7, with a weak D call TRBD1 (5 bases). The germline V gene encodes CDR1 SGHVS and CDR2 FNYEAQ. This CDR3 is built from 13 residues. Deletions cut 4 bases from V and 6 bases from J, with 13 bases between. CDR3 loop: CASSSQQGTEQYF. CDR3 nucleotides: TGTGCCAGCAGCTCCCAGCAGGGTACCGAGCAGTACTTC.

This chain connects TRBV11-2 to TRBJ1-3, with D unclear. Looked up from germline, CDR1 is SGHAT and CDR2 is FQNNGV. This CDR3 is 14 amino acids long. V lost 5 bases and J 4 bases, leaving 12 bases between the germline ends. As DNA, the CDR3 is TGTGCCAGCAGCCTCCCCCCCAGGGGAAACACCATATATTTT. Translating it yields CASSLPPRGNTIYF.

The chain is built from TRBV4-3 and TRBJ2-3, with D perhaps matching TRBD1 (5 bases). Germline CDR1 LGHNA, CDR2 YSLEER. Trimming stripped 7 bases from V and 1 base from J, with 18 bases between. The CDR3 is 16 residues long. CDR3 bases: TGCGCCAGCACAGCCCAGTCGGGCAGGGGCACAGATACGCAGTATTTT. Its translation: CASTAQSGRGTDTQYF.